This T cell receptor (beta chain) emerged from a study of identical twins. Findings and limits, study-wide: Low generation-probability sequences were in excess among twin-shared out-of-frame alpha sequences. Insertions were fewer in abundant cord blood beta clonotypes, whereas memory repertoires showed none of this pattern.

Details on this clonotype: The antigen remains unidentified.

Per the germline V gene, CDR1 is LGHDT and CDR2 is YNNKEL (reference sequence). V was cut by 3 bases and J by 1 base, with 22 bases left in between. This CDR3 has 20 amino acids. Healthy Caucasians, and only they, were the donors. cDNA carried unique molecular identifiers, and a universal primer site was added by template switching. TCRdb re-analysed the 5' RACE reads in MiXCR, keeping a single row per CDR3 protein. Found here are 350,000 to 500,000 distinct CDR3 sequences, under 20% of them singletons; the top ten hold 9.5% to 15%. The V call is TRBV3-1, the J call TRBJ2-6; D may match TRBD1 or TRBD2 (5 bases each). The clonotype was recovered from a man aged 50 to 59 in good health. Material for sequencing was naive T cells sorted from blood. The CDR3 nucleotides are TGTGCCAGCAGCCAGGTTGTGGGGGACGGACGTATTTCTGGGGCCAACGTCCTGACTTTC. It is translated as CASSQVVGDGRISGANVLTF.